This T cell receptor beta chain derives from a study of blood T cells in healthy people across ages. Notes on the study in general: Naive T cell percentage and TCR beta diversity correlated strongly. Long-lived and aged donors differed, with more naive CD4+ cells and higher diversity in the long-lived. Naive and antigen-experienced cells could not be conclusively compared, given unsorted PBMCs.

This clonotype was counted many times. The antigen is undetermined. V was pared by 0 bases and J by 6 bases, with 11 bases between. Germline CDR1 reads SEHNR; CDR2 reads FQNEAQ (reference sequence). The CDR3 runs to 14 residues. A second PCR of about 7 to 12 cycles used a sample-barcoded 5' primer and a J-beta primer mix. Researchers report that a template-switch adaptor with 12 random nucleotides tagged each cDNA molecule. From the 5' RACE reads, TCRdb called clonotypes with MiXCR, one entry per CDR3 protein. The data show hundreds of thousands of distinct CDR3 sequences, over 40% seen once. The sequence was collected from a woman over 75 in good health. The sequencing input was blood. J is TRBJ2-5 and V is TRBV7-9; D might be TRBD2 (5 bases). CDR3 sequence: CASSLAGVRKTQYF. In nucleotides, the CDR3 is TGTGCCAGCAGCTTAGCGGGAGTTAGAAAGACCCAGTACTTC.